Described below is a single TCR beta chain sequence and its context. Trimming cost V 8 bases and J 3 bases; bases outside gene matches: 2. The CDR3 has 13 amino acids. Germline V gene sequence: CDR1 LNHDA, CDR2 SQIVND (reference sequence). Some clones are missing from TCRdb's copy, which holds only in-frame ones; the method was immunoSEQ multiplex PCR. The table lists 90,000 to 130,000 clones, roughly 87% of them singletons. This sample is part of a study of blood T cell repertoires in COVID-19. The sequence was collected from a human donor in a cohort sampled during active COVID-19. The sequenced sample consisted of peripheral blood. The chain combines TRBV19 with TRBJ2-2; TRBD1 matches at 8 bases. The CDR3 loop is CASGQGYTGELFF. CDR3 nucleotides: TGTGCCAGTGGACAGGGTTACACCGGGGAGCTGTTTTTT.